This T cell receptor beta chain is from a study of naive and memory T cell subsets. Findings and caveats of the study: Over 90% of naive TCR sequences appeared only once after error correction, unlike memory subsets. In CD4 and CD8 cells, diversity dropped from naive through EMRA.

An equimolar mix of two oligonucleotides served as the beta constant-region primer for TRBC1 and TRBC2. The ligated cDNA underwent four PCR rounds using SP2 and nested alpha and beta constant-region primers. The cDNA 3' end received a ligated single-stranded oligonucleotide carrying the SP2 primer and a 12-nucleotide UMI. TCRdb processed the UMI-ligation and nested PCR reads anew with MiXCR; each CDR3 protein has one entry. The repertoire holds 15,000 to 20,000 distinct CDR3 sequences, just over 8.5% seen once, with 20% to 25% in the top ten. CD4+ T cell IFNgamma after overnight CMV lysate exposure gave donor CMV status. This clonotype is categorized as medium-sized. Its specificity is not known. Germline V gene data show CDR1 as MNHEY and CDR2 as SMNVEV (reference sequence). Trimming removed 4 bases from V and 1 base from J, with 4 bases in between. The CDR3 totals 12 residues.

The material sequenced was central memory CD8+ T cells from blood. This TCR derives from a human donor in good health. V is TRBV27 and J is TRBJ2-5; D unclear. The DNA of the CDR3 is TGTGCCAGCAGTTCACGCCAAGAGACCCAGTACTTC. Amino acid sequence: CASSSRQETQYF.